This TCR beta chain was found in a study of shared clonotypes between healthy human individuals. Germline CDR1 and CDR2: MNHNS and SASEGT. The length of the CDR3 is 19 residues. In replicate PCRs of sorted subsets, about 220 ng DNA, approximately 30,000 T cell genomes, was used. Sequencing used immunoSEQ multiplex PCR; TCRdb keeps in-frame clones, though not all of them. The sample yields 2,500,000 or so clones, 93% seen once. Regarding this clone: Germline and junction disagree at one end, which may indicate a read error.

Negatively enriched CD4+ T cells were divided by CD45RA into naive and memory. This chain connects TRBV6-1 to TRBJ2-1, with TRBD2 matching 10 bases. This TCR was sampled from a man between 18 and 35 years old in good health. Some clones in this sample may be carry-over from other donors' samples. Sequencing was carried out using naive CD4+ T cells from PBMCs. Subset in this sample: CD45RA+ positively selected. The CDR3 DNA reads TGTGCCAGCATTGAACTAGCGGGACTCAAGGGATCCTACTACAATGAGCAGTTCTTC. Translating it yields CASIELAGLKGSYYNEQFF.